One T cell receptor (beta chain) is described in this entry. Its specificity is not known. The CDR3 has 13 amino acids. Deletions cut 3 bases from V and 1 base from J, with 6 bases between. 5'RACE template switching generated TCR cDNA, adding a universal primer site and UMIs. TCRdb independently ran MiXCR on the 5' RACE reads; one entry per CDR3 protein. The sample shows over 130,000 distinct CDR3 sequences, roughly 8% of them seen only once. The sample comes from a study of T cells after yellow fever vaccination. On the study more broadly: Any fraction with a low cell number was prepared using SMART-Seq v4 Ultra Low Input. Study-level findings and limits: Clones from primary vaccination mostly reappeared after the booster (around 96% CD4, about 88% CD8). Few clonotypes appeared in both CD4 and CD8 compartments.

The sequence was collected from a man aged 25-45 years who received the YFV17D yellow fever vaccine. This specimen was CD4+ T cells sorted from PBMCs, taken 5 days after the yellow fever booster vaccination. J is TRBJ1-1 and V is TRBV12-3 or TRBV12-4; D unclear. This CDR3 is CASSFVRNTEAFF. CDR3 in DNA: TGTGCCAGCAGTTTTGTCAGGAACACTGAAGCTTTCTTT.